This TCR beta chain was sequenced in a study of PD-1 blockade in classical Hodgkin lymphoma. Study-wide background: The study gave patients nivolumab 3 mg/kg intravenously every 2 weeks. The study's findings and limits: Partial responders and progressors had significantly lower baseline TCR diversity. As was reported, newly diagnosed patients showed lower baseline TCR diversity than healthy donors did.

The protocol was immunoSEQ multiplex PCR, while the TCRdb copy is restricted to in-frame clones and leaves out a portion. This table has 25,000 to 35,000 clones, 55% to 75% appearing once. This clone has more than one count but fewer than ten. Its target is unknown. Each patient's relapse followed autologous stem cell transplantation, and brentuximab vedotin exposure varied. Germline-derived CDR1 and CDR2 are GTSNPN and SVGIG (reference sequence). CDR3 length: 15 residues. V was cut by 1 base and J by 3 bases, with 14 bases left in between. The source of this sequence is a human donor with classical Hodgkin lymphoma. The gene calls are TRBV30 and TRBJ2-3, with D maybe TRBD1 (5 bases). The starting material was peripheral blood mononuclear cells (PBMCs), obtained before the second cycle of nivolumab. CDR3 sequence: CAWSEGQGRTDTQYF. In nucleotides, the CDR3 is TGTGCCTGGAGTGAGGGGCAGGGTAGAACAGATACGCAGTATTTT.